The rows below give T cell receptor beta chains drawn from one sample of a study of cytomegalovirus exposure and HLA in healthy donors. Data came from immunoSEQ multiplex PCR; TCRdb stores just in-frame clones and leaves some out. Of roughly 99,000 clones in the sample, about 80% are singletons; the top ten hold 2.5% to 3.5%. Sequenced input: PBMCs. All receptors derive from a male donor in good health and CMV-seropositive. Both conserved end residues are part of each CDR3. The order of the fields is CDR3 DNA, CDR3 protein, J gene, D gene, V gene, clone size, CDR3 length. The D gene is left open where the match is weak. Clone size is stated in some rows and not others, as once, few, many or a class when expanded.

cdr3_nt: TGTGCCAGCAGTGAAGAGAGGGGGCTAGCGGAGACCCAGTACTTC; cdr3_aa: CASSEERGLAETQYF; j_call: TRBJ2-5; d_call: -; v_call: TRBV6-1; clone_size: once; cdr3_length: 15
cdr3_nt: TGTGCCAGCAACGACAGGGTTGGCACTGAAGCTTTCTTT; cdr3_aa: CASNDRVGTEAFF; j_call: TRBJ1-1; d_call: TRBD1; v_call: TRBV6-6; clone_size: -; cdr3_length: 13
cdr3_nt: TGCGTCAGCAGCTTGGGAGGGACTAGCGGGGGAGAAGAGACCCAGTACTTC; cdr3_aa: CVSSLGGTSGGEETQYF; j_call: TRBJ2-5; d_call: TRBD2; v_call: TRBV5-1; clone_size: -; cdr3_length: 17
cdr3_nt: TGCGCCAGCGGAGATCGGACAGGGGCCTACGAGCAGTACTTC; cdr3_aa: CASGDRTGAYEQYF; j_call: TRBJ2-7; d_call: TRBD1; v_call: TRBV5-1; clone_size: -; cdr3_length: 14
cdr3_nt: TGTGCCTGGAGTGAATCGGCCCGGAGAGCCTATCAGCCCCAGCATTTT; cdr3_aa: CAWSESARRAYQPQHF; j_call: TRBJ1-5; d_call: -; v_call: TRBV30; clone_size: -; cdr3_length: 16
cdr3_nt: TGTGCTGTGGCGGGGGGTAGCAATGAGCAGTTCTTC; cdr3_aa: CAVAGGSNEQFF; j_call: TRBJ2-1; d_call: TRBD2; v_call: TRBV7-7; clone_size: -; cdr3_length: 12
cdr3_nt: TGTGCCAGCAGTTTAGGGCAGGGCCTTAATCAGCCCCAGCATTTT; cdr3_aa: CASSLGQGLNQPQHF; j_call: TRBJ1-5; d_call: -; v_call: TRBV28; clone_size: few; cdr3_length: 15
cdr3_nt: TGTGCTAGTGGTCCGTCCGGGGGGAACACTGAAGCTTTCTTT; cdr3_aa: CASGPSGGNTEAFF; j_call: TRBJ1-1; d_call: -; v_call: TRBV12-5; clone_size: -; cdr3_length: 14
cdr3_nt: TGTGCCAGCAGCGCCGGACTTGAAAAACTGTTTTTT; cdr3_aa: CASSAGLEKLFF; j_call: TRBJ1-4; d_call: -; v_call: TRBV7-2; clone_size: -; cdr3_length: 12
cdr3_nt: TGCGCCAGCAGCCTGACAGGGGCCACCACCTTCGTCTCTGGAAACACCATATATTTT; cdr3_aa: CASSLTGATTFVSGNTIYF; j_call: TRBJ1-3; d_call: TRBD1; v_call: TRBV5-1; clone_size: -; cdr3_length: 19
cdr3_nt: TGTGCCAGCAGCTCCCGAAGGGACACATCCAATCAGCCCCAGCATTTT; cdr3_aa: CASSSRRDTSNQPQHF; j_call: TRBJ1-5; d_call: -; v_call: TRBV7-8; clone_size: few; cdr3_length: 16
cdr3_nt: TGTGCCAGCTCACCTGGGGACAGAAAATATAGCAATCAGCCCCAGCATTTT; cdr3_aa: CASSPGDRKYSNQPQHF; j_call: TRBJ1-5; d_call: TRBD1; v_call: TRBV18; clone_size: -; cdr3_length: 17
cdr3_nt: TGTGCCAGCAGCTCTAACAGGGAGTATGGCTACACCTTC; cdr3_aa: CASSSNREYGYTF; j_call: TRBJ1-2; d_call: -; v_call: TRBV11-2; clone_size: -; cdr3_length: 13
cdr3_nt: TGTGCCAGCAGACGCGGGACAGTCGAGACGGACGAGCAGTACTTC; cdr3_aa: CASRRGTVETDEQYF; j_call: TRBJ2-7; d_call: -; v_call: TRBV7-2; clone_size: -; cdr3_length: 15
cdr3_nt: TGCGCCAGCAGCCCTAGCGGGATTGCCGGGGCCGAGCAGTACTTC; cdr3_aa: CASSPSGIAGAEQYF; j_call: TRBJ2-7; d_call: TRBD2; v_call: TRBV5-1; clone_size: -; cdr3_length: 15
cdr3_nt: TGTGCCAGCACCCGGGGGGGTCCGGGGAACACTGAAGCTTTCTTT; cdr3_aa: CASTRGGPGNTEAFF; j_call: TRBJ1-1; d_call: -; v_call: TRBV6-5; clone_size: -; cdr3_length: 15
cdr3_nt: TGTGCCAGCAGTACTGGACAGGGTGGAGGAAATGGCTACACCTTC; cdr3_aa: CASSTGQGGGNGYTF; j_call: TRBJ1-2; d_call: TRBD1; v_call: TRBV6-1; clone_size: -; cdr3_length: 15
cdr3_nt: TGCGCCAGCAGCTTGGGGGGGGAAGGACAGTTCTTC; cdr3_aa: CASSLGGEGQFF; j_call: TRBJ2-1; d_call: -; v_call: TRBV5-1; clone_size: -; cdr3_length: 12
cdr3_nt: TGTGCCAGCAGTCTCCAGGGGAGCTACGAGCAGTACTTC; cdr3_aa: CASSLQGSYEQYF; j_call: TRBJ2-7; d_call: -; v_call: TRBV6-5; clone_size: few; cdr3_length: 13
cdr3_nt: TGTGCCAGCAGCTTATACGGACAGGGGGAGGATGGCTACACCTTC; cdr3_aa: CASSLYGQGEDGYTF; j_call: TRBJ1-2; d_call: TRBD1; v_call: TRBV7-8; clone_size: -; cdr3_length: 15
cdr3_nt: TGCGCCAGCAGCTTAAGGACGGGGGATGGCTACACCTTC; cdr3_aa: CASSLRTGDGYTF; j_call: TRBJ1-2; d_call: -; v_call: TRBV5-1; clone_size: -; cdr3_length: 13
cdr3_nt: TGTGCCAGCAGGGGACAGGGTAATCAGCCCCAGCATTTT; cdr3_aa: CASRGQGNQPQHF; j_call: TRBJ1-5; d_call: TRBD1; v_call: TRBV6-1; clone_size: -; cdr3_length: 13